This TCR beta chain emerged from a study of sequential checkpoint blockade in melanoma. Germline V gene sequence: CDR1 MNHGY, CDR2 SAAAGT. Trimming pared 8 bases from V and 1 base from J, leaving 8 bases between. This CDR3 has 12 residues. Treatment specified: randomized to nivolumab then ipilimumab (arm A) or the reverse (arm B). Data came from immunoSEQ multiplex PCR; TCRdb stores just in-frame clones and leaves some out. The sample includes 3,300 or so clones, roughly 17% seen only once; the top ten take more than 14%. Only a few counts were recorded for this clone. The source was tumor tissue (inferred from file names), collected from a patient given nivolumab and ipilimumab in sequence. The chain couples TRBV6-8 to TRBJ1-1; the D is unclear. This TCR was sampled from a human donor with melanoma. CDR3 bases: TGTGCCAGCGCCCTGAGGAACACTGAAGCTTTCTTT. Its protein product is CASALRNTEAFF.